Listed below are T cell receptor beta chains from one sample, sequenced in a study of read filtering for tumor transcriptome and immune sequencing. Each CDR3 protein is one row after TCRdb ran MiXCR on the reads. The sample carries about 130,000 distinct CDR3 sequences, around 13% recorded once. Sequenced input: a population of CD138-negative cells sorted from bone marrow. Receptor source: a donor at least 40 years old with multiple myeloma. Both conserved end residues are part of each CDR3. Fields, in order: D gene, V gene, CDR3 protein. A D gene is named only where the DNA matches it firmly.

d_gene: NA; v_gene: TRBV6-1; CDR3aa: CASSESTSYNEQFF
d_gene: TRBD1; v_gene: TRBV6-5; CDR3aa: CASSRGQGLNIQYF
d_gene: TRBD1; v_gene: TRBV19; CDR3aa: CASNTPGRGQGNSGANVLTF
d_gene: NA; v_gene: TRBV28; CDR3aa: CASRRPGLEEQYF
d_gene: NA; v_gene: TRBV7-7; CDR3aa: CASSLGGREETQYF
d_gene: TRBD2; v_gene: TRBV6-2/TRBV6-3; CDR3aa: CASSYGGLAGELSYEQYF
d_gene: NA; v_gene: TRBV7-8; CDR3aa: CASSLRAGYEQYF
d_gene: TRBD2; v_gene: TRBV29-1; CDR3aa: CSVEVRDYPQETQYF
d_gene: TRBD2; v_gene: TRBV4-2; CDR3aa: CASSQASLAGVENIQYF
d_gene: TRBD2; v_gene: TRBV29-1; CDR3aa: CSVKREEIDTQYF
d_gene: TRBD2; v_gene: TRBV6-2/TRBV6-3; CDR3aa: CASSGRVKTQYF
d_gene: NA; v_gene: TRBV11-2; CDR3aa: CASSLPRVWNTEAFF
d_gene: NA; v_gene: TRBV6-5; CDR3aa: CASSYSRVETQYF
d_gene: NA; v_gene: TRBV11-2; CDR3aa: CASSSPGVAKNIQYF
d_gene: NA; v_gene: TRBV20-1; CDR3aa: CSPEGMNTEAFF
d_gene: NA; v_gene: TRBV30; CDR3aa: CAWSVPGIQETQYF
d_gene: NA; v_gene: TRBV12-5; CDR3aa: CASEKTGIEQFF
d_gene: NA; v_gene: TRBV7-9; CDR3aa: CASNPGTRDYNEQFF
d_gene: NA; v_gene: TRBV19; CDR3aa: CASSKGEGDTQYF
d_gene: NA; v_gene: TRBV28; CDR3aa: CASSLRRLEQFF
d_gene: NA; v_gene: TRBV25-1; CDR3aa: CASSPERSGANVLTF
d_gene: NA; v_gene: TRBV5-1; CDR3aa: CASSLSLADTQYF
d_gene: NA; v_gene: TRBV2; CDR3aa: CASSDVIRGQETQYF
d_gene: NA; v_gene: TRBV14; CDR3aa: CASSQAVIQEQETQYF
d_gene: NA; v_gene: TRBV18; CDR3aa: CASSTQATVNTEAFF
d_gene: NA; v_gene: TRBV30; CDR3aa: CAWSVNSGNQPQHF